This TCR beta chain was obtained from a study of control samples from healthy donors and cancer patients. The CDR3 covers 14 residues. V lost 5 bases, J lost 5 bases, and 10 bases lay in between. Germline V gene lookup returns CDR1 SEHNR and CDR2 FQNEAQ (reference sequence). Method: immunoSEQ multiplex PCR; TCRdb's copy keeps in-frame clones and lacks some. Among almost 95,000 clones, around nine tenths were seen once, and the ten largest hold about 4%. The sample taken for sequencing was blood. The clonotype comes from a woman aged 18-29 years in good health. The chain is built from TRBV7-9 and TRBJ1-6; D not resolved. The CDR3, as DNA: TGTGCCAGCAGCCTCAGTGTTAATAATTCACCCCTCCACTTT. This translates into CASSLSVNNSPLHF.